The 8 T cell receptor beta chains below were found in one sample sequenced in a study of cytomegalovirus exposure and HLA in healthy donors. The PCR contained 60 Vbeta and 13 Jbeta primers. Using immunoSEQ multiplex PCR, the repertoire was profiled, and TCRdb retains in-frame clones only, with some absent. The sample includes roughly 140,000 clones, roughly 80% of them seen just once. The sequenced sample was PBMCs. The receptors derive from a woman in her thirties or forties in good health and CMV-seropositive.

The rearrangement joins TRBV15 to TRBJ1-2; D is unclear. This CDR3 has 16 amino acids. The V gene lost 1 base and the J gene lost 5 bases, with 17 bases spanning the gap. Germline values: CDR1 LNHNV, CDR2 YYDKDF (reference sequence). DNA for the CDR3: TGTGCCACCAGCAGAGGTCTACTTGATCGCCGGTATGGCTACACCTTC. It codes for CATSRGLLDRRYGYTF.

The chain has TRBV7-8 and TRBJ1-1; no firm D call. Trimming cost V 3 bases and J 4 bases, with 6 bases left between them. The V gene's germline CDR1 is SGHVS and CDR2 FQNEAQ. The CDR3 has 12 amino acids. CDR3 nucleotides: TGTGCCAGCAGCTTTAGGAGCACTGAAGCTTTCTTT. Residues: CASSFRSTEAFF.

This rearrangement joins TRBV27 to TRBJ1-5; D is possibly TRBD1 (5 bases). The germline V gene has CDR1 MNHEY and CDR2 SMNVEV (reference sequence). The CDR3 sequence is 13 residues long. V dropped 0 bases and J dropped 6 bases, with 6 bases sitting between them. The CDR3 DNA reads TGTGCCAGCAGTTTATCCAGGGTTCAGCCCCAGCATTTT. This translates into CASSLSRVQPQHF.

A note on this clone: This CDR3 is also generated by other DNA sequences in the sample. The V and J genes are TRBV9 and TRBJ1-6, with D maybe TRBD1 (6 bases). The CDR3 is made up of 12 amino acids. Trimming removed 10 bases from V and 10 bases from J, with 15 bases in between. CDR1 is SGDLS, CDR2 YYNGEE, per germline. CDR3 bases: TGTGCCTCGCAGCGTCAGGGGTCACCCCTCCACTTT. Translating it yields CASQRQGSPLHF.

Only one count was recorded for this clone. CDR3 bases: TGTGCCAGCAGCTTAGATCCTCCCGGAGCCCAGCATTTT. Its translation is CASSLDPPGAQHF. The gene calls are TRBV7-2 and TRBJ1-5; D gene ambiguous. This CDR3 comprises 13 residues. Trimming took 1 base from V and 11 from J, leaving 12 bases between them. Germline V lookup: CDR1 SGHTA, CDR2 FQGNSA. Using reference TRBV7-2 and TRBJ1-5 for the parts outside the CDR3, the full variable domain is GAGVSQSPSNKVTEKGKDVELRCDPISGHTALYWYRQSLGQGLEFLIYFQGNSAPDKSGLPSDRFSAERTGGSVSTLTIQRTQQEDSAVYLCASSLDPPGAQHFGDGTRLSIL.

V is TRBV19 and J is TRBJ2-3; TRBD1 matches 8 bases. This CDR3 spans 15 amino acids. After removal of 5 bases from V and 6 bases from J, the junction contained 10 bases not matched to a gene. Germline loops: CDR1 LNHDA, CDR2 SQIVND (reference sequence). CDR3 amino acids: CASSPPGQVGDTQYF. The DNA of the CDR3 is TGTGCCAGTAGTCCTCCGGGACAGGTTGGGGATACGCAGTATTTT. The full variable domain, rest sourced from reference TRBV19 and TRBJ2-3, is DGGITQSPKYLFRKEGQNVTLSCEQNLNHDAMYWYRQDPGQGLRLIYYSQIVNDFQKGDIAEGYSVSREKKESFPLTVTSAQKNPTAFYLCASSPPGQVGDTQYFGPGTRLTVL.

The chain has TRBV5-1 and TRBJ2-5; 10 nucleotides agree with TRBD2. The CDR3 covers 14 residues. CDR1 and CDR2 (germline): SGHRS, YFSETQ. J gave up 1 base and V 6 bases, and 3 bases lay outside the gene matches. The CDR3 nucleotides read TGCGCCAGCATAGCGGGAGGTATCCAAGAGACCCAGTACTTC. Amino acids: CASIAGGIQETQYF.

This clone was seen only once. V gene TRBV7-9 combines with J gene TRBJ2-1, with D hard to call. V was pared by 2 bases and J by 10 bases, with 9 bases between. Germline assignment: CDR1 SEHNR and CDR2 FQNEAQ (reference sequence). There are 12 residues in the CDR3. The CDR3 coding sequence is TGTGCCAGCAGCTTAAAGCCAAGCGAGCAGTTCTTC. Amino acids: CASSLKPSEQFF.